This entry concerns a single T cell receptor (beta chain). Its antigen is currently unknown. The V gene's germline CDR1 is MNHEY and CDR2 SVGAGI. The CDR3 consists of 14 residues. After removal of 6 bases from V and 2 bases from J, the junction contained 3 bases not matched to a gene. Clones were read by immunoSEQ multiplex PCR, and TCRdb kept only the in-frame ones, dropping some. Of 80,000 or so clones detected, about 93% appear once; the ten largest clones hold about 0.34%. These data belong to a study of OX40 agonist ivuxolimab in advanced cancers. Study summary: A male proportion of about 86% was recorded, with mean age about 62 years and range about 20 to 85.

Study observations and caveats: Circulating CD4+ and CD8+ T cells showed clonal expansion by week 6 at 0.1 to 3.0 mg/kg. Among the least clonally expanded were partial responders at 0.1-3.0 mg/kg.

The receptor comes from an adult with an advanced solid tumor such as melanoma, head and neck, liver or kidney cancer. The chain links TRBV6-5 to TRBJ2-7; TRBD1 matches 11 bases. The starting material was CD4+ or CD8+ T cells sorted from blood, obtained in a trial of the OX40 agonist ivuxolimab. CDR3 region: CASRGTGGPYEQYF. The CDR3, as DNA: TGTGCCAGCAGGGGGACAGGGGGTCCCTACGAGCAGTACTTC.